Listed below are T cell receptor beta chains from one sample, sequenced in a study of blood T cell repertoires in COVID-19. Sequencing used immunoSEQ multiplex PCR; TCRdb keeps in-frame clones, though not all of them. The profile shows approximately 170,000 clones, roughly 84% of them singletons. The sequenced sample consisted of peripheral blood. These receptors were collected from a man older than 75 with COVID-19, enrolled during active disease. Both conserved end residues are part of each CDR3. The order of the fields is J gene, V gene, D gene, CDR3 length, clone size, CDR3 protein, CDR3 DNA. A D gene is named only where the DNA matches it firmly. Clone size, where shown, is once, few, many, or a class for clones that have expanded.

>TRBJ1-2|TRBV7-3|.|14|.
CASSFRQSLYGYTF
TGTGCCAGCAGCTTCCGACAGTCCCTTTATGGCTACACCTTC
>TRBJ2-7|TRBV2|.|13|.
CASTAGRDYEQYF
TGTGCCAGCACCGCGGGACGGGACTACGAGCAGTACTTC
>TRBJ1-2|TRBV12-5|.|16|once
CASGLTSGRLGYGYTF
TGTGCTAGTGGTTTGACCTCAGGCCGGCTCGGCTATGGCTACACCTTC
>TRBJ1-1|TRBV5-6|.|12|.
CASSFVNREAFF
TGTGCCAGCAGCTTTGTCAACAGGGAAGCTTTCTTT
>TRBJ1-2|TRBV7-9|.|14|.
CASSLAGGTHGYTF
TGTGCCAGCAGCTTAGCGGGGGGGACCCATGGCTACACCTTC
>TRBJ1-1|TRBV5-1|TRBD1|15|.
CASSQGQGGNTEAFF
TGCGCCAGCAGCCAGGGACAGGGAGGGAACACTGAAGCTTTCTTT
>TRBJ2-3|TRBV5-1|TRBD2|16|.
CASSLGTSGGLDTQYF
TGCGCCAGCAGCTTGGGGACTAGCGGGGGCTTAGATACGCAGTATTTT
>TRBJ1-6|TRBV6-5|TRBD1|15|.
CASSYEQGAHSPLHF
TGTGCCAGCAGTTACGAGCAGGGGGCGCATTCACCCCTCCACTTT
>TRBJ1-5|TRBV7-6|TRBD1|16|.
CASSAGQGWADQPQHF
TGTGCCAGCAGCGCAGGACAGGGATGGGCGGATCAGCCCCAGCATTTT
>TRBJ2-5|TRBV15|.|16|few
CATSRAYRGGGETQYF
TGTGCCACCAGCAGGGCATACAGGGGAGGAGGAGAGACCCAGTACTTC